This T cell receptor beta chain appears in the sequencing data of a study of cytomegalovirus exposure and HLA in healthy donors. Amplification used 60 Vbeta primers and 13 Jbeta primers. Per the original methods: Among the unique TCR beta chains that a later analysis counted, roughly 80 million in all, roughly 10 million were shared. Some clones are missing from TCRdb's copy, which holds only in-frame ones; the method was immunoSEQ multiplex PCR. V and J calls and clone size follow that table, whereas D and trimming were derived from the DNA. The top ten hold around 3% of the sample, which has over 100,000 clones, 75% to 85% seen once. While unrecorded immune exposures were likely, the donors were nominally healthy when sampled. This CDR3 region has 15 residues. Losses at the gene ends were 3 bases for V and 3 bases for J; bases not matched to a gene: 8. Germline assignment: CDR1 WNHNN and CDR2 SYGVQD (reference sequence).

Source material: PBMCs. The chain employs TRBV10-1 and TRBJ2-7; TRBD2 aligns across 7 bases. The receptor was isolated from a woman aged 18-29 years in good health and CMV-seropositive. CDR3 nucleotide sequence: TGCGCCAGCAGTGAAACGGCGGGAGCCAACTACGAGCAGTACTTC. This gives the protein CASSETAGANYEQYF.